The source of this T cell receptor (beta chain) is a study of early T cells in non-severe SARS-CoV-2 infection. Study outcomes and limitations: VDJdb matching, biased toward anti-spike CD8 responses, missed private and CD4 specificities.

TCRdb processed the 5' RACE reads anew with MiXCR; each CDR3 protein has one entry. Of more than 30,000 distinct CDR3 sequences in the sample, 5.8% are singletons; the top ten hold 20% to 30%. Trimming left V 5 bases short and J 3 bases short, with 2 bases between. The germline CDR1 and CDR2 sequences are SEHNR and FQNEAQ (reference sequence). This CDR3 contains 11 residues. This clonotype was observed at least ten times. Its antigen is not known. The sequence derives from an adult who was a healthcare worker with PCR-confirmed SARS-CoV-2 infection or an uninfected control (not recorded which). Material for sequencing was whole blood. This sequence joins TRBV7-9 and TRBJ2-1; no firm D call. Written as DNA, the CDR3 is TGTGCCAGCAGCCGCTACAATGAGCAGTTCTTC. Translation gives CASSRYNEQFF.